This T cell receptor (beta chain) was identified in a study of identical twins. Broader study findings: Possibly, invariant MAIT and iNKT cells partly confounded zero-insertion analyses. The study drew conclusions from cross-sectional statistical analysis, not from following the same donors.

MiXCR was run by TCRdb on the 5' RACE reads, yielding one entry per CDR3 protein. The sample records about 550,000 distinct CDR3 sequences, about a fifth being singletons. A few counts support this clonotype. Antigen specificity is unknown. V lost 3 bases and J 5 bases, leaving 10 bases between the germline ends. The CDR3 loop spans 13 amino acids. In germline, CDR1 is MNHEY, CDR2 SMNVEV (reference sequence). These same data were also listed under a study on yellow fever vaccine responses in identical twins.

This TCR was sampled from a woman aged 18-29 years in good health. Sequenced: CD4+ T cells sorted from blood. The J gene is TRBJ2-5, the V gene TRBV27, with a tentative D call TRBD2 (5 bases). The CDR3 DNA is TGTGCCAGCAGTTTCGGGGAGCGGGAGACCCAGTACTTC. Amino acids: CASSFGERETQYF.